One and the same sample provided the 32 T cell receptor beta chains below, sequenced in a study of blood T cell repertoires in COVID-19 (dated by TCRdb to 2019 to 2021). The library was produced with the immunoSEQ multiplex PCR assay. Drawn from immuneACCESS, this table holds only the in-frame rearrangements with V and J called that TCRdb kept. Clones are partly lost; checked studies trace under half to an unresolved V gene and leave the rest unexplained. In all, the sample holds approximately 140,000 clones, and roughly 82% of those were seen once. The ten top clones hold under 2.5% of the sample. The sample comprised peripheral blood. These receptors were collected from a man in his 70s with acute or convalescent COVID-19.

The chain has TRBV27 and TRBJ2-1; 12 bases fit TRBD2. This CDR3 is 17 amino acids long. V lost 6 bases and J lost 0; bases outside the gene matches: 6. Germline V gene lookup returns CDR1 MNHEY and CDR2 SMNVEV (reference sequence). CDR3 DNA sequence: TGTGCCAGCAGCTTCCTGACTAGCGGGAGCTCCTACAATGAGCAGTTCTTC. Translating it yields CASSFLTSGSSYNEQFF.

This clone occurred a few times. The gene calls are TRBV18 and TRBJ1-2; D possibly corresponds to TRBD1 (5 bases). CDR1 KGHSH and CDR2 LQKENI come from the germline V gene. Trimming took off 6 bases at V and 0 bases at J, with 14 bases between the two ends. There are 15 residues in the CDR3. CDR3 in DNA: TGTGCCAGCTCCCCAGACAGACTTACTAACTATGGCTACACCTTC. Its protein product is CASSPDRLTNYGYTF.

CDR3 DNA sequence: TGTGCCAGCAGCCAGGCCTTGGCTAGCGGGGGCACCTACGAGCAGTACTTC. Its translation: CASSQALASGGTYEQYF. V usage is TRBV4-2 and J usage is TRBJ2-7; 10 positions agree with TRBD2. This CDR3 has 17 amino acids. The V gene end was trimmed by 3 bases and the J gene end by 2 bases; junction bases not matched to a gene: 10. Germline V gene data show CDR1 as LGHNA and CDR2 as YNFKEQ.

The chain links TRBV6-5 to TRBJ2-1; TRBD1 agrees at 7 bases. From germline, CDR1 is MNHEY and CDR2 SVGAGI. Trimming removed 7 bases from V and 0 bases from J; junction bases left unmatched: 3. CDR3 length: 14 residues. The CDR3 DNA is TGTGCCAGCAAACGGGACAGCTCCTACAATGAGCAGTTCTTC. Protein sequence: CASKRDSSYNEQFF.

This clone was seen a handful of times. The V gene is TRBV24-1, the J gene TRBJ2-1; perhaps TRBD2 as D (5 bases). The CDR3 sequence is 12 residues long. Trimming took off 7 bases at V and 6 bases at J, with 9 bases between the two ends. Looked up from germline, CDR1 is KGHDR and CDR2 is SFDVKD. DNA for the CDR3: TGTGCCACCAGCCCGGGATTCAATGAGCAGTTCTTC. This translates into CATSPGFNEQFF.

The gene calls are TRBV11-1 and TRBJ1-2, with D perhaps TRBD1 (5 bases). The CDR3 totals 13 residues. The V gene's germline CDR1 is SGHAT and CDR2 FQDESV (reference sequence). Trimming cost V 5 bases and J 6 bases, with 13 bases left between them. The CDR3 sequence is CASSPQGFNGYTF. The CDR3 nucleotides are TGTGCCAGCAGCCCCCAGGGTTTTAATGGCTACACCTTC.

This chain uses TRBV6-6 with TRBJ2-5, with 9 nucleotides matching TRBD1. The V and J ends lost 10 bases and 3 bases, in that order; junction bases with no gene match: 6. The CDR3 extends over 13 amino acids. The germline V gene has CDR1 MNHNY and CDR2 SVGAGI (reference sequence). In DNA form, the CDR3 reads TGTGCCATTGGACAGGGGCGCAAAGAGACCCAGTACTTC. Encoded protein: CAIGQGRKETQYF.

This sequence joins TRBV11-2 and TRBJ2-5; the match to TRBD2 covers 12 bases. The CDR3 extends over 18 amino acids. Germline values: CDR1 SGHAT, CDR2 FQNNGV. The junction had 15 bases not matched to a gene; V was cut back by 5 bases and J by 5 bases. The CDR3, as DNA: TGTGCCAGCAGCCCGCGGAGGGACGGACTAGCGGGGTGGGAGACCCAGTACTTC. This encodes CASSPRRDGLAGWETQYF.

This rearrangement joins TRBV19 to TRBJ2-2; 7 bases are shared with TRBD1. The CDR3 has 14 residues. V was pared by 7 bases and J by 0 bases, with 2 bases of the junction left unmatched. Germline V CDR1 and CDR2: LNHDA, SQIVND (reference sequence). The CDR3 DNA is TGTGCCAGTATCGGGACAGCGAACACCGGGGAGCTGTTTTTT. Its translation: CASIGTANTGELFF.

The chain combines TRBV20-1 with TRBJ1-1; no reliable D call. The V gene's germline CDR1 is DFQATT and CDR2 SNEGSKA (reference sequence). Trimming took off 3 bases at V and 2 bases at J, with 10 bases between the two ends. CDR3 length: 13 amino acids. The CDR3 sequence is CSASGQINTEAFF. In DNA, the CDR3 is TGCAGTGCTAGTGGCCAGATCAACACTGAAGCTTTCTTT.

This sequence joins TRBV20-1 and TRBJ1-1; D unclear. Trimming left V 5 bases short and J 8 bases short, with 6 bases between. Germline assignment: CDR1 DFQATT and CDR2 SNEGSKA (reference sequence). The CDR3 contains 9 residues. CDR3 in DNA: TGCAGTGCTGAGACAGAAGCTTTCTTT. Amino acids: CSAETEAFF.

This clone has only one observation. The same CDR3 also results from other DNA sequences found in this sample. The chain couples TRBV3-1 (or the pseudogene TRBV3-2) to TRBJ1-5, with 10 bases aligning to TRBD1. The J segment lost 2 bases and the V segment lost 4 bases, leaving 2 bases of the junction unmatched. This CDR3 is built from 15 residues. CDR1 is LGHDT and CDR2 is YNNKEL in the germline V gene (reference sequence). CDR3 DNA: TGTGCCAGCAGCCTCGGGACAGGGGGCAATCAGCCCCAGCATTTT. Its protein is CASSLGTGGNQPQHF.

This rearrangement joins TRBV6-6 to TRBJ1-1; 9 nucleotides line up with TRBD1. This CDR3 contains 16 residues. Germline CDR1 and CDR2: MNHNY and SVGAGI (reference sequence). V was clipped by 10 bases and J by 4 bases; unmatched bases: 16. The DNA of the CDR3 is TGTGCCACCCTACCCCTACAGGGGGCGCTGGGCACTGAAGCTTTCTTT. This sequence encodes CATLPLQGALGTEAFF.

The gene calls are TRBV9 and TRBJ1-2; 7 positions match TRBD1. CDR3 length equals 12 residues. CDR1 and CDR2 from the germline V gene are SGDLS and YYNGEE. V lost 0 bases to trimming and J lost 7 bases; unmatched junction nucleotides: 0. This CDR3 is CASSVGDSGYTF. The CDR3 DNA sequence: TGTGCCAGCAGCGTAGGGGACAGTGGCTACACCTTC.

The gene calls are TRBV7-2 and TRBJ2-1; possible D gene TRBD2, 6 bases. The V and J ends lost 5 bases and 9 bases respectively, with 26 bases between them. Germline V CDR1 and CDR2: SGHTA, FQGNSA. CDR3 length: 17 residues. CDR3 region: CASSPTSGTSTAGEQFF. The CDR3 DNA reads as TGTGCCAGCAGCCCGACTTCGGGGACTTCCACCGCCGGTGAGCAGTTCTTC.

The CDR3 loop reads CSVGRGTQGGELFF. CDR3 in DNA: TGCAGCGTTGGCCGGGGGACCCAAGGCGGGGAGCTGTTTTTT. The chain is built from TRBV29-1 and TRBJ2-2, with a weak D call TRBD2 (6 bases). Germline V gives CDR1 SQVTM, CDR2 ANQGSEA. Trimming removed 4 bases at V and 7 bases at J, with 16 bases between. The CDR3 contains 14 residues.

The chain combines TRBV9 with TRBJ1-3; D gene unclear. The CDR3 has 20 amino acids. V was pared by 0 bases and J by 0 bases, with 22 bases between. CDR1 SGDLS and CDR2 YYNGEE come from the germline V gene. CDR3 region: CASSVGPDGGTGYSGNTIYF. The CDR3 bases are TGTGCCAGCAGCGTAGGGCCGGACGGTGGAACGGGATACTCTGGAAACACCATATATTTT.

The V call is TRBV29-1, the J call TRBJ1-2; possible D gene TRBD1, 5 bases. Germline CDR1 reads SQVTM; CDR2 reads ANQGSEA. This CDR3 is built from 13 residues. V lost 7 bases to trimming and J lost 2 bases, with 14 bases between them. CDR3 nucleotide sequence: TGCAGCGCCCAGTCGTGGGGCAACTATGGCTACACCTTC. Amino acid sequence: CSAQSWGNYGYTF.

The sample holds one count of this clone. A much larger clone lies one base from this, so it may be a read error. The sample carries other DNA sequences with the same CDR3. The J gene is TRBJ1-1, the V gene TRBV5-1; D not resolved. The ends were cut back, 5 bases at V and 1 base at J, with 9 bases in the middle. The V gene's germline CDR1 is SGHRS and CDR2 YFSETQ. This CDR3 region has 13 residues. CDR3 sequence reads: CASSGQENTEAFF. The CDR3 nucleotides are TGCGCCAGCAGTGGTCAGGAGAACACTGAAGCTTTCTTT.

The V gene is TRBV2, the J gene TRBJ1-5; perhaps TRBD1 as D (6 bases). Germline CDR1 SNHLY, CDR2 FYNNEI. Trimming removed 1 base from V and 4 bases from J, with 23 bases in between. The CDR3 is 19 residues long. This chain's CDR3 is CASSEELAWGQGINQPQHF. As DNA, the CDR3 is TGTGCCAGCAGTGAAGAATTGGCATGGGGTCAGGGGATAAATCAGCCCCAGCATTTT.

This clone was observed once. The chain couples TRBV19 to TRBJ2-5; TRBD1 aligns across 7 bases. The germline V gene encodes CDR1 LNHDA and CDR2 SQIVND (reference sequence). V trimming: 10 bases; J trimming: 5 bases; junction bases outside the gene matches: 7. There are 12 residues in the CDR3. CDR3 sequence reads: CATRQGAETQYF. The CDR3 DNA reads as TGTGCCACGAGACAGGGTGCCGAGACCCAGTACTTC. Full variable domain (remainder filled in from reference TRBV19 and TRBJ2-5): DGGITQSPKYLFRKEGQNVTLSCEQNLNHDAMYWYRQDPGQGLRLIYYSQIVNDFQKGDIAEGYSVSREKKESFPLTVTSAQKNPTAFYLCATRQGAETQYFGPGTRLLVL.

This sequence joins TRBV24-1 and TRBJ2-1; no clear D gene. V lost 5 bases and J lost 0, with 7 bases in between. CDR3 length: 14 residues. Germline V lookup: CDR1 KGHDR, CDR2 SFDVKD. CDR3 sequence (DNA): TGTGCCACCAGTGTCGATAGCTCCTACAATGAGCAGTTCTTC. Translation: CATSVDSSYNEQFF.

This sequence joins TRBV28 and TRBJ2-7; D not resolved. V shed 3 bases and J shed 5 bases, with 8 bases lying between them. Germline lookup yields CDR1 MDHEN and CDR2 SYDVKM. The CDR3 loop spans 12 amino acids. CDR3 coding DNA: TGTGCCAGCAGTTTTAGTTACCACGAGCAGTACTTC. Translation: CASSFSYHEQYF.

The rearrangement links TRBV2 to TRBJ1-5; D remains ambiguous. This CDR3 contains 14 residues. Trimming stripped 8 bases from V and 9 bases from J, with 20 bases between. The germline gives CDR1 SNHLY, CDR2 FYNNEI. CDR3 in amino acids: CASGQEKTSRPQHF. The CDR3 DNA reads TGTGCCAGCGGTCAGGAAAAAACGTCGCGGCCCCAGCATTTT.

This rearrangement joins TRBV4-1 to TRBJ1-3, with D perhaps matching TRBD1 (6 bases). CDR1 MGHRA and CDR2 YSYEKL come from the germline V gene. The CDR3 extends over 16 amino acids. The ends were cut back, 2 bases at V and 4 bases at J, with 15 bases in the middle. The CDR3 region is CASSQSSTGTGNTIYF. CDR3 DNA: TGCGCCAGCAGCCAATCATCAACCGGGACAGGAAACACCATATATTTT.

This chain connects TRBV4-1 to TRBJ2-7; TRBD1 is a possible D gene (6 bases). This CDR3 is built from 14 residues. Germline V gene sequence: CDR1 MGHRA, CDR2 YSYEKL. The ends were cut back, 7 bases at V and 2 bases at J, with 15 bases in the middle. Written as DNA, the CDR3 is TGCGCCAGCAAGGACAGCCGAAATCCCTACGAGCAGTACTTC. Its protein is CASKDSRNPYEQYF.

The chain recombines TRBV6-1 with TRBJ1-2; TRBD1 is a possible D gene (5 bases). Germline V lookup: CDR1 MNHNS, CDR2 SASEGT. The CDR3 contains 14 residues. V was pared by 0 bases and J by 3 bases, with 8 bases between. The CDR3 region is CASSEATADYGYTF. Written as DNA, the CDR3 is TGTGCCAGCAGTGAAGCGACAGCCGACTATGGCTACACCTTC.

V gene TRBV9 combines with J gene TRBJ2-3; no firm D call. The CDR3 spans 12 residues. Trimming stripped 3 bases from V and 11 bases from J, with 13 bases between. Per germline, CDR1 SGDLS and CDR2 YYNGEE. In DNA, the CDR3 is TGTGCCAGCAGCGCCATCAGGTATCGGCAGTATTTT. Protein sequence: CASSAIRYRQYF.

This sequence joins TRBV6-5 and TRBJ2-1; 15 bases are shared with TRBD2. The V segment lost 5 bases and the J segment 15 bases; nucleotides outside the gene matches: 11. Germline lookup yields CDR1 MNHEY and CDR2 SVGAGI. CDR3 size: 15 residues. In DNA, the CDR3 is TGTGCCAGCAGTCGCCGGACTAGCGGGAGGGCCCCGCCGTTCTTC. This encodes CASSRRTSGRAPPFF.

The CDR3 DNA is TGTGCCAGCAGCCCCCGGGACAGGGAAGAGGGTGAGCAGTTCTTC. Its protein is CASSPRDREEGEQFF. The chain joins TRBV9 to TRBJ2-1; TRBD1 matches 9 bases. This CDR3 is built from 15 residues. J was trimmed by 9 bases and V by 4 bases; bases with no gene match: 11. Germline values: CDR1 SGDLS, CDR2 YYNGEE.

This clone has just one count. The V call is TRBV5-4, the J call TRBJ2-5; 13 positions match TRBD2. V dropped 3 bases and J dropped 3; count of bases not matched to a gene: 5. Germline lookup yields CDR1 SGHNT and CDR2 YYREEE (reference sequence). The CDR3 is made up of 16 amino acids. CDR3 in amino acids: CASSSGLAGEEETQYF. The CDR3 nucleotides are TGTGCCAGCAGCTCTGGACTAGCGGGGGAGGAAGAGACCCAGTACTTC.

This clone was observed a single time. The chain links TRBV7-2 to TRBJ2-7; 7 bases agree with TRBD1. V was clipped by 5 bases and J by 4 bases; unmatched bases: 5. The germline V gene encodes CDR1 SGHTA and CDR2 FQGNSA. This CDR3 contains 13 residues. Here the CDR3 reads CASSRDRVYEQYF. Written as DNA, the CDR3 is TGTGCCAGCAGCCGAGACAGGGTATACGAGCAGTACTTC.